A single sample is the source of the 26 T cell receptor beta chains below, sequenced in a study of blood T cell repertoires in COVID-19 (dated by TCRdb to 2020 to 2021). Library prep was done by the immunoSEQ multiplex PCR assay. As stored in TCRdb, this immuneACCESS dataset retains in-frame rearrangements with V and J assigned. A fraction of the clones does not appear; measured against another copy, unresolved V genes explain less than half of the discrepancy, and the remainder lacks a known reason. The sample includes around 58,000 clones, with approximately 80% observed a single time. The biggest ten clones account for 3% to 4.5% of the sample. Sequences were obtained from PBMCs or T cells enriched from blood (not recorded which). The source is a woman aged 40 to 50 with acute COVID-19.

This sequence joins TRBV19 and TRBJ1-2; 10 bases are a match to TRBD1. The V segment lost 5 bases and the J segment 8 bases; nucleotides outside the gene matches: 5. This CDR3 contains 13 residues. CDR1 and CDR2 from the germline V gene are LNHDA and SQIVND (reference sequence). The CDR3 reads CASSAGTGEGYTF. The CDR3 nucleotides are TGTGCCAGTAGTGCCGGGACAGGGGAAGGCTACACCTTC.

This sequence joins TRBV19 and TRBJ2-4; the match to TRBD1 covers 8 bases. Germline V gene lookup returns CDR1 LNHDA and CDR2 SQIVND (reference sequence). The CDR3 runs 15 residues. The V and J ends lost 3 bases and 8 bases, in that order; junction bases with no gene match: 9. The CDR3 reads CASSIIGQGPYIQYF. CDR3 coding DNA: TGTGCCAGTAGTATCATTGGACAGGGTCCTTACATTCAGTACTTC.

V usage is TRBV9 and J usage is TRBJ2-1; TRBD2 is a possible D gene (7 bases). CDR1 is SGDLS and CDR2 is YYNGEE in the germline V gene. Trimming pared 4 bases from V and 7 bases from J, leaving 27 bases between. This CDR3 region has 18 residues. DNA of the CDR3: TGTGCCAGCAGCAGATCGGGGGGCGGGAAGCGCCCCGGGAATGAGCAGTTCTTC. Amino acid sequence: CASSRSGGGKRPGNEQFF.

This clone appeared a single time. V and J are TRBV5-1 and TRBJ1-6; 7 nucleotides match TRBD1. Germline lookup yields CDR1 SGHRS and CDR2 YFSETQ. CDR3 length equals 18 residues. V trimming: 4 bases; J trimming: 0 bases; junction bases outside the gene matches: 10. The CDR3 loop reads CASSVTGWQSSYNSPLHF. The CDR3 region has the DNA TGCGCCAGCAGCGTGACAGGGTGGCAGAGCTCCTATAATTCACCCCTCCACTTT.

This clone appeared a few times. This chain uses TRBV7-6 with TRBJ2-2; TRBD2 aligns across 14 bases. Germline CDR1 SGHVS, CDR2 FNYEAQ. CDR3 length equals 20 residues. The ends lost 0 bases at V and 4 bases at J; junction bases unmatched: 10. CDR3 sequence: CASSLAAGTSGSLGTGELFF. The CDR3 bases are TGTGCCAGCAGCTTAGCTGCCGGGACTAGCGGGAGTCTGGGCACCGGGGAGCTGTTTTTT.

This sequence joins TRBV29-1 and TRBJ2-7; TRBD2 matches at 9 bases. This CDR3 is built from 15 residues. CDR1 is SQVTM and CDR2 is ANQGSEA in the germline V gene. J was trimmed by 3 bases and V by 4 bases; bases with no gene match: 10. The CDR3 loop is CSVVASSGTFYEQYF. The DNA of the CDR3 is TGCAGCGTTGTCGCGTCTAGCGGGACTTTCTACGAGCAGTACTTC.

V is TRBV28 and J is TRBJ1-1, with 8 positions matching TRBD1. V lost 11 bases, J lost 10 bases, and 9 bases stayed unmatched. The length of the CDR3 is 11 residues. Per germline, CDR1 MDHEN and CDR2 SYDVKM. The CDR3 region is CASSRGLGAFF. CDR3 in DNA: TGTGCCTCTTCCAGGGGGCTGGGAGCTTTCTTT.

This clone was counted at least ten times. V gene TRBV27 combines with J gene TRBJ2-7; 13 bases line up with TRBD2. Germline CDR1 is MNHEY and CDR2 is SMNVEV (reference sequence). The CDR3 totals 16 residues. V gave up 5 bases and J gave up 6 bases; unmatched junction bases: 10. This CDR3 is CASSPAEGLAGTEQYF. The CDR3 nucleotides read TGTGCCAGCAGTCCGGCCGAGGGACTAGCGGGAACCGAGCAGTACTTC.

The chain employs TRBV19 and TRBJ2-5; 10 bases map to TRBD1. V dropped 4 bases and J dropped 4; count of bases not matched to a gene: 9. Per the germline V gene, CDR1 is LNHDA and CDR2 is SQIVND (reference sequence). CDR3 length equals 16 residues. The CDR3 nucleotides read TGTGCCAGTAGTAACCGTGACAGGGGGCGCGCAGAGACCCAGTACTTC. Amino acids: CASSNRDRGRAETQYF.

The CDR3 is CASSWGVGGRKETQYF. As DNA, the CDR3 is TGTGCCAGCAGTTGGGGCGTCGGGGGTCGGAAAGAGACCCAGTACTTC. This chain joins TRBV6-5 and TRBJ2-5, with D tentatively TRBD2 (6 bases). Germline CDR1 reads MNHEY; CDR2 reads SVGAGI. There are 16 residues in the CDR3. V lost 4 bases to trimming and J lost 3 bases, with 18 bases between them.

The chain joins TRBV18 to TRBJ2-1; no firm D call. The CDR3 spans 13 residues. The germline V and J ends were trimmed by 4 bases and 7 bases, with 11 bases remaining between them. Per the germline V gene, CDR1 is KGHSH and CDR2 is LQKENI. Written as DNA, the CDR3 is TGTGCCAGCTCACAGGCCCTACAGAATGAGCAGTTCTTC. The encoded protein is CASSQALQNEQFF.

The chain joins TRBV10-3 to TRBJ1-6; 7 bases map to TRBD1. V gave up 7 bases and J gave up 7 bases; unmatched junction bases: 10. Germline assignment: CDR1 ENHRY and CDR2 SYGVKD. The CDR3 consists of 15 residues. CDR3 sequence (DNA): TGTGCCATCACCAGACGAGAGGGGGCCAATTCACCCCTCCACTTT. As protein: CAITRREGANSPLHF.

The rearrangement links TRBV3-1 (or the pseudogene TRBV3-2) to TRBJ2-4; 8 nucleotides match TRBD1. The germline V gene encodes CDR1 LGHDT and CDR2 YNNKEL (reference sequence). J gave up 0 bases and V 1 base, and 11 bases lay outside the gene matches. This CDR3 has 19 amino acids. CDR3 sequence reads: CASSQVRGQAFEAKNIQYF. In DNA, the CDR3 is TGTGCCAGCAGCCAAGTCAGGGGGCAAGCTTTTGAAGCCAAAAACATTCAGTACTTC.

The J gene is TRBJ1-5, the V gene TRBV19; 9 bases fit TRBD1. Trimming at V came to 3 bases and at J to 5 bases, leaving 2 bases not matched to a gene. This CDR3 spans 14 amino acids. The germline CDR1 and CDR2 sequences are LNHDA and SQIVND (reference sequence). The CDR3 region has the DNA TGTGCCAGTAGTATGGGACAGGGCTATCAGCCCCAGCATTTT. It codes for CASSMGQGYQPQHF. The full variable domain, with the rest looked up from reference TRBV19 and TRBJ1-5, is DGGITQSPKYLFRKEGQNVTLSCEQNLNHDAMYWYRQDPGQGLRLIYYSQIVNDFQKGDIAEGYSVSREKKESFPLTVTSAQKNPTAFYLCASSMGQGYQPQHFGDGTRLSIL.

The rearrangement joins TRBV5-5 to TRBJ2-1; D might be TRBD1 (6 bases). Trimming pared 5 bases from V and 1 base from J, leaving 13 bases between. CDR1 is SGHKS, CDR2 YYEKEE, per germline (reference sequence). CDR3 size: 15 residues. CDR3 nucleotide sequence: TGTGCCAGCAGTTTACAGGGTGAGTCCTACAATGAGCAGTTCTTC. Residues: CASSLQGESYNEQFF.

The V gene is TRBV9, the J gene TRBJ1-1; TRBD1 agrees at 7 bases. This CDR3 is 15 amino acids long. Losses at the gene ends were 0 bases for V and 4 bases for J; bases not matched to a gene: 6. Germline V gene data show CDR1 as SGDLS and CDR2 as YYNGEE. CDR3 bases: TGTGCCAGCAGCGTAGCTGGGGGACAGCTCACTGAAGCTTTCTTT. This encodes CASSVAGGQLTEAFF.

The chain carries TRBV6-5 and TRBJ2-3; weak D call: TRBD2 (5 bases). CDR3 size: 15 residues. Germline CDR1 is MNHEY and CDR2 is SVGAGI. V was trimmed by 6 bases and J by 4 bases, leaving 17 bases between them. The CDR3 spells CASSYLRSGADTQYF. CDR3 DNA: TGTGCCAGCAGCTACCTCAGGAGCGGAGCAGATACGCAGTATTTT.

The rearrangement links TRBV19 to TRBJ2-6; D may be TRBD2 (6 bases). Germline assignment: CDR1 LNHDA and CDR2 SQIVND (reference sequence). Trimming removed 9 bases from V and 1 base from J, with 16 bases in between. The CDR3 consists of 16 residues. The CDR3 DNA reads as TGTGCCAGCACACCGGGGGACCTTTCTGGGGCCAACGTCCTGACTTTC. Translated, it gives CASTPGDLSGANVLTF.

The chain couples TRBV28 to TRBJ1-2; D remains ambiguous. Trimming took 1 base from V and 3 from J, leaving 6 bases between them. Per germline, CDR1 MDHEN and CDR2 SYDVKM. CDR3 length: 13 residues. The CDR3 DNA sequence: TGTGCCAGCAGTTTATCGTCAGACTATGGCTACACCTTC. Translation gives CASSLSSDYGYTF.

This chain joins TRBV7-9 and TRBJ1-5, with a tentative D call TRBD1 (6 bases). Per the germline V gene, CDR1 is SEHNR and CDR2 is FQNEAQ (reference sequence). The length of the CDR3 is 14 residues. V was cut by 5 bases and J by 4 bases, with 12 bases left in between. CDR3 sequence: CASSEGGNNQPQHF. The CDR3 DNA is TGTGCCAGCAGCGAGGGGGGGAATAATCAGCCCCAGCATTTT. Together with reference TRBV7-9 and TRBJ1-5, the CDR3 gives the full variable domain: DTGVSQNPRHKITKRGQNVTFRCDPISEHNRLYWYRQTLGQGPEFLTYFQNEAQLEKSRLLSDRFSAERPKGSFSTLEIQRTEQGDSAMYLCASSEGGNNQPQHFGDGTRLSIL.

This clone was seen ten or more times. J is TRBJ2-1 and V is TRBV4-1; D not resolved. The CDR3 is 12 residues long. The V gene lost 0 bases and the J gene lost 8 bases, with 5 bases spanning the gap. The V gene's germline CDR1 is MGHRA and CDR2 YSYEKL. The CDR3 DNA reads TGCGCCAGCAGCCAAGATCTGTATGAGCAGTTCTTC. Protein product: CASSQDLYEQFF.

This chain joins TRBV9 and TRBJ2-7; D might be TRBD1 (6 bases). From germline, CDR1 is SGDLS and CDR2 YYNGEE. V dropped 9 bases and J dropped 5 bases, with 15 bases sitting between them. The length of the CDR3 is 12 residues. The CDR3 DNA is TGTGCCACATGCACACAGGGACACGAGCAGTACGTC. It translates to CATCTQGHEQYV.

The chain joins TRBV2 to TRBJ1-2; 7 positions match TRBD1. The CDR3 totals 14 residues. V shed 2 bases and J 4 bases; nucleotides not matched to a gene: 4. Germline-derived CDR1 and CDR2 are SNHLY and FYNNEI. CDR3 sequence reads: CASSERTGIYGYTF. Written as DNA, the CDR3 is TGTGCCAGCAGTGAAAGGACAGGAATCTATGGCTACACCTTC.

V gene TRBV6-5 combines with J gene TRBJ1-1; no definite D call. The germline CDR1 and CDR2 sequences are MNHEY and SVGAGI. Trimming took 4 bases from V and 6 from J, leaving 12 bases between them. This CDR3 has 13 residues. CDR3 sequence: CASSSSNYAEAFF. CDR3 sequence (DNA): TGTGCCAGCAGTTCCTCCAACTATGCTGAAGCTTTCTTT.

This sequence joins TRBV7-8 and TRBJ2-7; unclear D gene. Germline loops: CDR1 SGHVS, CDR2 FQNEAQ. This CDR3 comprises 14 residues. V was pared by 1 base and J by 4 bases, with 11 bases between. The CDR3 nucleotides read TGTGCCAGCAGCTTAGGCCCAACTGCGTACGAGCAGTACGTC. It translates to CASSLGPTAYEQYV.

The chain employs TRBV28 and TRBJ1-6; D is ambiguous. Germline CDR1 MDHEN, CDR2 SYDVKM. This CDR3 spans 15 amino acids. V was clipped by 10 bases and J by 0 bases, with 13 bases between them. CDR3 bases: TGTGCCACGGGTCGGGTACCCTCCTATAATTCACCCCTCCACTTT. Protein: CATGRVPSYNSPLHF.